This TCR beta chain was sequenced for a study of T cell clonotyping in hematopoietic cell transplantation. About the study: Pretransplant recipient samples were taken after cytoreduction.

V was pared by 8 bases and J by 3 bases, with 8 bases between. In germline, CDR1 is LNHNV, CDR2 YYDKDF (reference sequence). There are 12 residues in the CDR3. The time point was: recipient sample about 28 days before transplant, after cytoreduction. Clones were sequenced by immunoSEQ multiplex PCR, and TCRdb holds only the in-frame ones, with some missing. The sample includes 25,000 to 30,000 clones, about 80% of them seen just once. V and J are TRBV15 and TRBJ1-3; D is possibly TRBD1 (5 bases). The origin of this receptor is a young woman with chronic myeloid leukemia. Some clones in this sample may be carry-over from other donors' samples. Material: peripheral blood mononuclear cells, obtained before stem cell transplant. CDR3: CATGGVGNTIYF. DNA for the CDR3: TGTGCCACCGGGGGTGTTGGAAACACCATATATTTT.